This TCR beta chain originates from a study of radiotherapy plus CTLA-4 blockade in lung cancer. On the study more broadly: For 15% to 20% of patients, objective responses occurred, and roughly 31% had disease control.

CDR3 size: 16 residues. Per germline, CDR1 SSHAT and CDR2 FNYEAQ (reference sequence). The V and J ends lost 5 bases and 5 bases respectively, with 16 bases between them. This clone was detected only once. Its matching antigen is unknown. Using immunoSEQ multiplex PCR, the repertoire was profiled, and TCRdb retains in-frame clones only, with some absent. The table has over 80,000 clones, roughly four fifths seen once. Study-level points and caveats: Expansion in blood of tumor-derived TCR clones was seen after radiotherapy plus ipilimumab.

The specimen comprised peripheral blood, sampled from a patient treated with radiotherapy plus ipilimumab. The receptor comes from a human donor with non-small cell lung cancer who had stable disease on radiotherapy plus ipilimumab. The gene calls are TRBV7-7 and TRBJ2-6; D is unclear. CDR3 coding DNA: TGTGCCAGCAGCCGCGGCACACAAAGTCGGGCCAACGTCCTGACTTTC. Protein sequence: CASSRGTQSRANVLTF. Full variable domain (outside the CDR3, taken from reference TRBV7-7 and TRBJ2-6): GAGVSQSPRYKVTKRGQDVTLRCDPISSHATLYWYQQALGQGPEFLTYFNYEAQPDKSGLPSDRFSAERPEGSISTLTIQRTEQRDSAMYRCASSRGTQSRANVLTFGAGSRLTVL.